The clone carrying this T cell receptor (beta chain) was seen a handful of times. Its target is not known. The V end lost 6 bases, the J end lost 3 bases, and 14 bases lay between the germline ends. CDR1 DFQATT and CDR2 SNEGSKA come from the germline V gene (reference sequence). CDR3 length: 13 amino acids. These data are taken from a study of T cell repertoires in cytomegalovirus infection. Study-wide background: Use of recently identified HLA-C-restricted and well-studied HLA-B-restricted CMV epitopes was part of the study. The public TCR beta signatures pointed to both CMV infection and matching HLA type.

Study-level results: Clonotype analysis showed dominance of the ex vivo response by HLA-C-restricted CMV-specific TCR beta clonotypes. CMV carriers with the relevant HLA were identified by cumulative public TCR beta family frequency.

TCRdb fed the reads into MiXCR, producing one record per CDR3 protein. The table shows 550,000 to 850,000 distinct CDR3 sequences, with about 30% occurring only once. The sample here was cultured PBMCs, taken from culture after CMV antigen stimulation. This sequence joins TRBV20-1 and TRBJ1-1; possibly TRBD1 for D (6 bases). The source of this sequence is a human donor in good health (CMV status not recorded). Some clones in this sample may be carry-over from other donors' samples. The CDR3 reads CSAQGSGDTEAFF. The CDR3 DNA reads TGCAGTGCACAGGGTTCAGGAGACACTGAAGCTTTCTTT.